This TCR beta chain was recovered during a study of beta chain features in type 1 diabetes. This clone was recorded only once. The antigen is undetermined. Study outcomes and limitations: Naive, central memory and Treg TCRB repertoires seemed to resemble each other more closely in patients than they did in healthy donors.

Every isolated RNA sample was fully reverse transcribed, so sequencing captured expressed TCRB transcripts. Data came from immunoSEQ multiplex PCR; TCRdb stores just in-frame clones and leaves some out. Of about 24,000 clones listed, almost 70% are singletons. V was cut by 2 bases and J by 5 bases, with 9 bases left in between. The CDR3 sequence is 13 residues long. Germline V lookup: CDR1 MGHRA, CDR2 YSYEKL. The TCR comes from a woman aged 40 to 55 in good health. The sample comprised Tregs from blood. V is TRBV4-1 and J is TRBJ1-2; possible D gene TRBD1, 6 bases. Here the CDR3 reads CASSQQRGYGYTF. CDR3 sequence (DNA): TGCGCCAGCAGCCAACAGAGGGGGTATGGCTACACCTTC.